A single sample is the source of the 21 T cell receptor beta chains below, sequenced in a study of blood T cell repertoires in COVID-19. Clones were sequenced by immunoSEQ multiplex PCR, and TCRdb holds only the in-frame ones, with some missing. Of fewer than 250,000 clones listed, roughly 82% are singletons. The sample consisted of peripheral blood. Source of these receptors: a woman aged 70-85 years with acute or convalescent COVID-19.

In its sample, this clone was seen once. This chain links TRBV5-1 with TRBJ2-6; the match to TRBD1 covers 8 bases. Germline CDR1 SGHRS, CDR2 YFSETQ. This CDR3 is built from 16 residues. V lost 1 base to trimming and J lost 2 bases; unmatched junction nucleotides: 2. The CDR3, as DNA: TGCGCCAGCAGCTTGAACAGGGGGACTGGGGCCAACGTCCTGACTTTC. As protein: CASSLNRGTGANVLTF.

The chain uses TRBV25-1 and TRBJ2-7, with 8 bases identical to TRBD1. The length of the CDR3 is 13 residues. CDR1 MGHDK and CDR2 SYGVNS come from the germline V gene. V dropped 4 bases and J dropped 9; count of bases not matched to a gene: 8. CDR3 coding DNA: TGTGCCAGCAGTGCTTGGCAGGGGGCGATGCAGTACTTC. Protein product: CASSAWQGAMQYF.

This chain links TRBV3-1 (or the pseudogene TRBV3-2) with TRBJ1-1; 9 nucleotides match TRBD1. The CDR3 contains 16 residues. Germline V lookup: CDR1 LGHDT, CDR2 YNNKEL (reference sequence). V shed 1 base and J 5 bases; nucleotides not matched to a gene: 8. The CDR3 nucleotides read TGTGCCAGCAGCCAAGCGGGACAGGGTCTGGGAACTGAAGCTTTCTTT. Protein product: CASSQAGQGLGTEAFF.

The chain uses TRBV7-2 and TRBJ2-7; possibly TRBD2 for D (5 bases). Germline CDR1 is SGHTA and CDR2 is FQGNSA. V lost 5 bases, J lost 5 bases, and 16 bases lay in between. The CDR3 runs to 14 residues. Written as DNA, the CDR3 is TGTGCCAGCAGCCAATCCTATGGGAGTAACGAGCAGTACTTC. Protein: CASSQSYGSNEQYF.

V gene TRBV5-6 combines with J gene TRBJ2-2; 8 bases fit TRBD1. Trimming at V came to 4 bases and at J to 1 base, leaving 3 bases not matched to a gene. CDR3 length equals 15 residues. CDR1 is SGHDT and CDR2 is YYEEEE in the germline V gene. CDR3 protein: CASSAGTGNTGELFF. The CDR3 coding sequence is TGTGCCAGCAGCGCCGGGACAGGGAACACCGGGGAGCTGTTTTTT. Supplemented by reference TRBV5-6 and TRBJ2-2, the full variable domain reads DAGVTQSPTHLIKTRGQQVTLRCSPKSGHDTVSWYQQALGQGPQFIFQYYEEEERQRGNFPDRFSGHQFPNYSSELNVNALLLGDSALYLCASSAGTGNTGELFFGEGSRLTVL.

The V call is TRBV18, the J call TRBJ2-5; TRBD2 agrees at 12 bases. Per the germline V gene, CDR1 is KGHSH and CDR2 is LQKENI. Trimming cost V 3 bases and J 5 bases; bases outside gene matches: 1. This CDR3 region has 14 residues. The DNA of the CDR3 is TGTGCCAGCTCACCTGGACTAGCGGGGGAGACCCAGTACTTC. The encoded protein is CASSPGLAGETQYF.

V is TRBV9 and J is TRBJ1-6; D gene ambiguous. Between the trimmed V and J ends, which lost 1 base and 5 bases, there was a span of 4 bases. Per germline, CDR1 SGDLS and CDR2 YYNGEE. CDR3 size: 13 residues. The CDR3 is CASSVIDNSPLHF. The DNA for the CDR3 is TGTGCCAGCAGCGTAATAGATAATTCACCCCTCCACTTT.

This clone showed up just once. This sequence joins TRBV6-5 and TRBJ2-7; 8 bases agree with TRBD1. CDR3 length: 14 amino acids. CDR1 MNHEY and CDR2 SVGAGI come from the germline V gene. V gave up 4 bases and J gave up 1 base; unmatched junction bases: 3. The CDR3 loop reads CASSLGQESYEQYF. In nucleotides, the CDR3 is TGTGCCAGCAGTTTGGGACAGGAGTCCTACGAGCAGTACTTC.

DNA of the CDR3: TGTGCCAGCAGCCGGGGGCAGAATAGCAATCAGCCCCAGCATTTT. This gives the protein CASSRGQNSNQPQHF. The V and J genes are TRBV3-1 (or the pseudogene TRBV3-2) and TRBJ1-5; perhaps TRBD1 as D (6 bases). Per the germline V gene, CDR1 is LGHDT and CDR2 is YNNKEL (reference sequence). Deletions cut 4 bases from V and 0 bases from J, with 10 bases between. The CDR3 extends over 15 amino acids.

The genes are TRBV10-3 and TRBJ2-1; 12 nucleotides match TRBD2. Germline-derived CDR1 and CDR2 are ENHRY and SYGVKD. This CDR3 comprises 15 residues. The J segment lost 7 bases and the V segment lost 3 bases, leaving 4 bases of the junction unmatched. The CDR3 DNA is TGTGCCATCAGTGACAGAGGACTAGCGGGAAATGAGCAGTTCTTC. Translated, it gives CAISDRGLAGNEQFF.

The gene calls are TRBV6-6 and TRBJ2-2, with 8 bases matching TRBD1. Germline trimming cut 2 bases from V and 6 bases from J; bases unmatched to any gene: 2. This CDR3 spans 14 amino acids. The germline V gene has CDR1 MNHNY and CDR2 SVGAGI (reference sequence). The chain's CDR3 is CASSYLQGAGELFF. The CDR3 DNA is TGTGCCAGCAGTTACCTACAGGGGGCCGGGGAGCTGTTTTTT.

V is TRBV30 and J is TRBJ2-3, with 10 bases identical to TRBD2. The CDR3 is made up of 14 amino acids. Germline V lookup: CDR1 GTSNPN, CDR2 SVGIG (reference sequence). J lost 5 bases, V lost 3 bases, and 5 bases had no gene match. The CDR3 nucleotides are TGTGCCTGGAGACTAGCGGGGTCGGGAGATACGCAGTATTTT. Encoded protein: CAWRLAGSGDTQYF.

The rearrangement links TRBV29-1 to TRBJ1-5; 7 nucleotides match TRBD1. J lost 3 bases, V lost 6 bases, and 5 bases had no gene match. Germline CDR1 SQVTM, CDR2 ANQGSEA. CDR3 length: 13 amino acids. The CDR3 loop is CSVTTGANQPQHF. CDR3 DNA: TGCAGCGTAACAACAGGGGCCAATCAGCCCCAGCATTTT.

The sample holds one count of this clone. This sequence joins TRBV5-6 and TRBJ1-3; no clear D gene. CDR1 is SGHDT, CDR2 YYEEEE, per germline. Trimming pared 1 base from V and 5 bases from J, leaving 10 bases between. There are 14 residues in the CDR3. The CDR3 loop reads CASSLNRGRNTIYF. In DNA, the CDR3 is TGTGCCAGCAGCTTGAATCGGGGAAGAAACACCATATATTTT.

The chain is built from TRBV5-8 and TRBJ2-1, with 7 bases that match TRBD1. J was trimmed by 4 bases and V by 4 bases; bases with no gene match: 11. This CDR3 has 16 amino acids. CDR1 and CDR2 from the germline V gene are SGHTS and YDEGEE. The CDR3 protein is CASSQNRGHSYNEQFF. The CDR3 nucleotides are TGTGCCAGCAGCCAAAACAGGGGCCATTCTTACAATGAGCAGTTCTTC.

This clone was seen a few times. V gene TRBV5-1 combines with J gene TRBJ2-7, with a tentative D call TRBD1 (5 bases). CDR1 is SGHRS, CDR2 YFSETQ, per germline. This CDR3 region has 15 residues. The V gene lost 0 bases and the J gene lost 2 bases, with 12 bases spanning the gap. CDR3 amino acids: CASSLAEEGAYEQYF. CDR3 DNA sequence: TGCGCCAGCAGCTTGGCCGAGGAAGGGGCCTACGAGCAGTACTTC.

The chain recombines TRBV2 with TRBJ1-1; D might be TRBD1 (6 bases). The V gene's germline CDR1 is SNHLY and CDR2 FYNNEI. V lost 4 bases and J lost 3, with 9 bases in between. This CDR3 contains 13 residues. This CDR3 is CASSAQGDTEAFF. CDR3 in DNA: TGTGCCAGCAGTGCACAGGGAGACACTGAAGCTTTCTTT.

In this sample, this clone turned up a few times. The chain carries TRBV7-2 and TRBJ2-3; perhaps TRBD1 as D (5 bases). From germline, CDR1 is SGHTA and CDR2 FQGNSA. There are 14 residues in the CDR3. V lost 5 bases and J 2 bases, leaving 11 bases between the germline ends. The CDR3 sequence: CASSAGANTDTQYF. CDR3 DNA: TGTGCCAGCAGCGCTGGGGCAAACACAGATACGCAGTATTTT.

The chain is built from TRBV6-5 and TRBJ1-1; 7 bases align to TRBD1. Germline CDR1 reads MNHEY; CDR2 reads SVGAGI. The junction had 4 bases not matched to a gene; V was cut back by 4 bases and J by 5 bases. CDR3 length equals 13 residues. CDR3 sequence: CASSSGGRTEAFF. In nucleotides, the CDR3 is TGTGCCAGCAGTTCAGGGGGGCGGACTGAAGCTTTCTTT.

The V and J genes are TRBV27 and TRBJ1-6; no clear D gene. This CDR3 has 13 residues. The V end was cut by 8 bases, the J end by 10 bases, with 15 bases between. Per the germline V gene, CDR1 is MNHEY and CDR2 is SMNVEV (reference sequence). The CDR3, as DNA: TGTGCCAGCTCTACGAGCGCTCGCTCACCCCTCCACTTT. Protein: CASSTSARSPLHF.

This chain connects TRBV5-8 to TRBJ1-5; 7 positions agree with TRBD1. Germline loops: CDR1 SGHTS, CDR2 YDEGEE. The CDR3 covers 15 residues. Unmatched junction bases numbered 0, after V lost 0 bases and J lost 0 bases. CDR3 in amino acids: CASSLGDSSNQPQHF. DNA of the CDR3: TGTGCCAGCAGCTTGGGGGACAGTAGCAATCAGCCCCAGCATTTT.